The rows below give T cell receptor beta chains drawn from one sample of a study of T cell responses to AZD1222 COVID-19 vaccine. Some clones are missing from TCRdb's copy, which holds only in-frame ones; the method was immunoSEQ multiplex PCR. The sample records over 100,000 clones, about 90% being singletons. The source was peripheral blood, collected on day 0 of AZD1222 vaccination. The receptors derive from an adult in good health. Each CDR3 is given without its conserved first and last residue. Fields, in order: D gene, clone size, J gene, V gene, CDR3 protein. The D gene is left open where the match is weak. Size is stated for part of the rows, as once, few or many counts, or as a class when the clone is expanded.

>TRBD1|NA|TRBJ2-7|TRBV18
ASSPAGQVGSYEQY
>TRBD1|NA|TRBJ2-7|TRBV10-3
AISPGQGEYEQY
>NA|NA|TRBJ2-7|TRBV6-2/TRBV6-3
ASSDNDISTGEQY
>NA|NA|TRBJ2-5|TRBV2
ASSETGVREETQY
>NA|NA|TRBJ1-2|TRBV10-1
ASSESGLTYGYT
>TRBD1|NA|TRBJ2-5|TRBV24-1
ATSDSDRQETQY
>TRBD1|NA|TRBJ1-3|TRBV3-1/TRBV3-2
ASSHRDRSGNTIY
>TRBD1|NA|TRBJ2-3|TRBV7-3
ASSPRGTGGFADTQY
>NA|NA|TRBJ2-3|TRBV28
ASSFSNGDTQY
>NA|once|TRBJ2-1|TRBV18
ASSPGGDNEQF
>NA|NA|TRBJ2-7|TRBV7-9
ASSSPIGQPSYEQY
>NA|NA|TRBJ2-6|TRBV19
ASSRGFSGANVLT
>TRBD1|NA|TRBJ1-2|TRBV28
ASGQGGGYGYT
>NA|NA|TRBJ2-3|TRBV11-3
ASSSPLVDTQY
>TRBD2|few|TRBJ2-5|TRBV7-3
ASSFSGALETQY
>NA|NA|TRBJ1-2|TRBV28
ASGWWDLGDYGYT
>NA|NA|TRBJ2-3|TRBV10-2
ASSHRAGADTQY
>NA|NA|TRBJ1-2|TRBV19
ASSMSGGPGSNYGYT
>NA|NA|TRBJ1-2|TRBV6-6
ASSLQGMANPGYT
>NA|NA|TRBJ1-1|TRBV25-1
ASTQRSSTEAF
>NA|NA|TRBJ1-5|TRBV10-3
AIAGGGQPQH
>NA|few|TRBJ2-1|TRBV5-1
ASSTDSIRVGVQF
>TRBD1|NA|TRBJ1-5|TRBV2
ASGLDRAGNQPQH
>NA|NA|TRBJ1-2|TRBV5-1
ASSYREGYGYT
>NA|once|TRBJ2-1|TRBV7-9
ASSLLAVEQF
>NA|NA|TRBJ2-7|TRBV4-1
ASSQDSLYEQY
>TRBD2|NA|TRBJ2-1|TRBV11-3
ASSSGLAGGLDEQF